This note documents a single T cell receptor beta chain sequence. The CDR3 spans 12 residues. Germline-derived CDR1 and CDR2 are LGHNT and FRNRAP. Trimming removed 6 bases from V and 6 bases from J, with 8 bases in between. In the original workflow: Amplification of reference gene primers provided the estimated nucleated cell counts. Profiling relied on immunoSEQ multiplex PCR, and the TCRdb table lists in-frame clones only, not all of them. D and trimming come from the DNA, and the V and J calls and clone size come from that table. The sample has around 300,000 clones, 85% to 90% seen once. The data belong to a study of blood T cell repertoires in COVID-19. At the level of the study: COVID-19 samples from acute and convalescent phases originated in the United States, Italy and Spain. PBMCs, B-cell-depleted T cells, or T cells provided the cDNA or gDNA that made up the material.

The rearrangement links TRBV12-5 to TRBJ2-2; D uncertain. This clonotype was sampled from a woman aged 45-65 years with COVID-19, enrolled during active disease. Sequencing was performed on peripheral blood. The CDR3 DNA reads as TGTGCTAGTGGCTGGAGTTCCGGGGAGCTGTTTTTT. Translation gives CASGWSSGELFF.